The 13 T cell receptor beta chains listed next were all sequenced from one sample in a study of T-cell reconstitution after alpha-beta-depleted transplantation in children. Unique molecular identifiers featured in how the TCRbeta library was prepared. TCRdb re-derived calls from the PCR reads in MiXCR, one entry per CDR3 protein. The data hold hundreds of thousands of distinct CDR3 sequences, with roughly 15% observed a single time. The input for sequencing was PBMCs, taken from the stem cell graft. The receptors derive from a human donor who donated a stem cell graft to a child with Fanconi anemia.

J is TRBJ1-1 and V is TRBV7-9, with D tentatively TRBD1 (6 bases). The CDR3 has 13 residues. V was trimmed by 3 bases and J by 11 bases, leaving 16 bases between them. Per the germline V gene, CDR1 is SEHNR and CDR2 is FQNEAQ (reference sequence). In DNA, the CDR3 is TGTGCCAGCAGCTTTATGACAGGTGGGGAGGCTTTCTTT. It is translated as CASSFMTGGEAFF.

A note on this clonotype: One end of the junction fails to match germline, which may point to a read error. The chain carries TRBV7-8 and TRBJ2-2; D not resolved. CDR1 and CDR2 from the germline V gene are SGHVS and FQNEAQ. The CDR3 length is 14 residues. CDR3 amino acids: CASSLRPGTWELFF. The CDR3 region has the DNA TGTGCCAGCAGCTTAAGGCCCGGCACCTGGGAGCTGTTTTTT. Full variable domain (missing parts from reference TRBV7-8 and TRBJ2-2): GAGVSQSPRYKVAKRGQDVALRCDPISGHVSLFWYQQALGQGPEFLTYFQNEAQLDKSGLPSDRFFAERPEGSVSTLKIQRTQQEDSAVYLCASSLRPGTWELFFGEGSRLTVL.

The chain carries TRBV30 and TRBJ1-2; possibly TRBD1 for D (6 bases). CDR1 and CDR2 from the germline V gene are GTSNPN and SVGIG (reference sequence). This CDR3 is 14 amino acids long. V dropped 8 bases and J dropped 4 bases, with 20 bases sitting between them. Here the CDR3 DNA reads TGTGCCCGCAAGGACCCGGACAGATTCTATGGCTACACCTTC. This encodes CARKDPDRFYGYTF.

This clonotype turned up a few times. This chain links TRBV18 with TRBJ1-1, with no clear D. Trimming shortened V by 0 bases and J by 7 bases, and 9 bases separated the two germline ends. This CDR3 region has 13 residues. Germline assignment: CDR1 KGHSH and CDR2 LQKENI. This chain's CDR3 is CASSPPPRNEAFF. The CDR3 DNA sequence: TGTGCCAGCTCACCACCGCCGAGGAATGAAGCTTTCTTT.

This clonotype came up many times. The chain carries TRBV20-1 and TRBJ2-3, with 10 bases fitting TRBD1. Germline V gene sequence: CDR1 DFQATT, CDR2 SNEGSKA (reference sequence). This CDR3 is built from 14 residues. After removal of 6 bases from V and 6 bases from J, the junction contained 9 bases not matched to a gene. CDR3 DNA sequence: TGCAGTGCCAGCGGACAGGGGGTCGAGGATACGCAGTATTTT. Translation: CSASGQGVEDTQYF.

The chain joins TRBV5-1 to TRBJ1-2; TRBD1 is a possible D gene (6 bases). There are 15 residues in the CDR3. Germline values: CDR1 SGHRS, CDR2 YFSETQ. V lost 4 bases, J lost 4 bases, and 17 bases lay in between. In DNA, the CDR3 is TGCGCCAGCAGCCCTCGGGCAGGGGCCTCCTATGGCTACACCTTC. It encodes CASSPRAGASYGYTF. The full variable domain, its missing parts supplied by reference TRBV5-1 and TRBJ1-2, is KAGVTQTPRYLIKTRGQQVTLSCSPISGHRSVSWYQQTPGQGLQFLFEYFSETQRNKGNFPGRFSGRQFSNSRSEMNVSTLELGDSALYLCASSPRAGASYGYTFGSGTRLTVV.

This clonotype was recorded a few times. CDR3 nucleotides: TGTGCCAGCAGCCAAGAAGGACTAGTACTGAATGAGCAGTTCTTC. Translated, it gives CASSQEGLVLNEQFF. The V call is TRBV3-1, the J call TRBJ2-1; 7 bases match TRBD2. This CDR3 is 15 amino acids long. Germline CDR1 reads LGHDT; CDR2 reads YNNKEL (reference sequence). V gave up 0 bases and J gave up 7 bases; unmatched junction bases: 6.

This clonotype was observed a handful of times. The rearrangement uses TRBV27 and TRBJ2-1; 9 bases fit TRBD1. This CDR3 region has 14 residues. The germline V gene has CDR1 MNHEY and CDR2 SMNVEV (reference sequence). The J segment lost 7 bases and the V segment lost 2 bases, leaving 3 bases of the junction unmatched. The CDR3 region is CASSLRQGGNEQFF. The CDR3 nucleotides are TGTGCCAGCAGTTTACGACAGGGGGGGAATGAGCAGTTCTTC.

This clonotype was seen ten or more times. The chain employs TRBV5-1 and TRBJ1-1, with TRBD1 matching 9 bases. V gave up 4 bases and J gave up 8 bases; unmatched junction bases: 9. Germline V gene sequence: CDR1 SGHRS, CDR2 YFSETQ. The CDR3 consists of 14 residues. CDR3 sequence reads: CASSPSGQGPEAFF. As DNA, the CDR3 is TGCGCCAGCAGCCCGAGCGGACAGGGGCCGGAAGCTTTCTTT. The variable domain in full, completed from reference TRBV5-1 and TRBJ1-1, reads KAGVTQTPRYLIKTRGQQVTLSCSPISGHRSVSWYQQTPGQGLQFLFEYFSETQRNKGNFPGRFSGRQFSNSRSEMNVSTLELGDSALYLCASSPSGQGPEAFFGQGTRLTVV.

This clonotype was found many times. The rearrangement joins TRBV5-5 to TRBJ2-3; D is possibly TRBD1 (6 bases). The CDR3 covers 14 residues. The V end was cut by 4 bases, the J end by 3 bases, with 12 bases between. The V gene's germline CDR1 is SGHKS and CDR2 YYEKEE (reference sequence). In nucleotides, the CDR3 is TGTGCCAGCAGCACAAGGACAGCAACAGATACGCAGTATTTT. Protein: CASSTRTATDTQYF.

V is TRBV27 and J is TRBJ2-3; no clear D gene. The CDR3 sequence is 14 residues long. With 3 bases removed from V and 6 bases from J, the gap between germline ends came to 13 bases. The germline CDR1 and CDR2 sequences are MNHEY and SMNVEV (reference sequence). The CDR3 protein is CASSFRVLGDTQYF. DNA for the CDR3: TGTGCCAGCAGTTTCCGGGTCTTGGGGGATACGCAGTATTTT.

The sample holds a few counts of this clonotype. This rearrangement joins TRBV5-8 to TRBJ2-5, with 10 bases identical to TRBD2. The J segment lost 0 bases and the V segment lost 2 bases, leaving 4 bases of the junction unmatched. This CDR3 has 16 residues. The germline CDR1 and CDR2 sequences are SGHTS and YDEGEE. The CDR3 region is CASSLGLAGDQETQYF. Here the CDR3 DNA reads TGTGCCAGCAGCTTAGGGCTAGCGGGGGACCAAGAGACCCAGTACTTC.

This clonotype occurred a few times. V gene TRBV20-1 combines with J gene TRBJ1-1; D gene unclear. Germline-derived CDR1 and CDR2 are DFQATT and SNEGSKA (reference sequence). The CDR3 runs 13 residues. V was trimmed by 3 bases and J by 4 bases, leaving 12 bases between them. For the CDR3, the DNA is TGCAGTGCTAGTGGTACTAGTCCCACTGAAGCTTTCTTT. It yields the protein CSASGTSPTEAFF.